The 7 T cell receptor beta chains given below trace back to one sample, sequenced in a study of PD-L1 blockade in urothelial cancer. The method was immunoSEQ multiplex PCR; TCRdb's version includes in-frame clones alone and lacks a portion of them. The sample includes under 45,000 clones, 70% to 85% of them seen just once. The sequenced sample was PBMCs, obtained around atezolizumab (anti-PD-L1) treatment. Receptor source: a man in his fifties or sixties with urothelial cancer.

This sequence joins TRBV15 and TRBJ2-3; 9 nucleotides align to TRBD1. The CDR3 consists of 16 residues. Germline V gives CDR1 LNHNV, CDR2 YYDKDF (reference sequence). J gave up 3 bases and V 3 bases, and 7 bases lay outside the gene matches. This chain's CDR3 is CATSRDRGVTTDTQYF. CDR3 nucleotide sequence: TGTGCCACCAGCAGGGACAGGGGAGTTACGACAGATACGCAGTATTTT. The full variable domain, rest sourced from reference TRBV15 and TRBJ2-3, is DAMVIQNPRYQVTQFGKPVTLSCSQTLNHNVMYWYQQKSSQAPKLLFHYYDKDFNNEADTPDNFQSRRPNTSFCFLDIRSPGLGDTAMYLCATSRDRGVTTDTQYFGPGTRLTVL.

The chain has TRBV19 and TRBJ2-1, with 7 bases aligning to TRBD1. Germline-derived CDR1 and CDR2 are LNHDA and SQIVND (reference sequence). Trimming took 5 bases from V and 7 from J; bases not matched to a gene: 8. The CDR3 spans 14 residues. The CDR3 region is CASSGTALKNEQFF. The CDR3 DNA reads TGTGCCAGTAGTGGGACAGCTCTTAAGAATGAGCAGTTCTTC.

This clone appeared a few times. Written as DNA, the CDR3 is TGCACCAGCAGCCAAGATATTCTCGACAGGGGCGGCACTGAAGCTTTCTTT. It yields the protein CTSSQDILDRGGTEAFF. J is TRBJ1-1 and V is TRBV1; the table's D call of TRBD1 was not tested on the DNA. TRBV1 is a listed pseudogene. This CDR3 is built from 17 residues.

The chain employs TRBV19 and TRBJ2-1, with 8 bases matching TRBD2. The CDR3 runs to 13 residues. J lost 8 bases, V lost 0 bases, and 0 bases had no gene match. Germline V gives CDR1 LNHDA, CDR2 SQIVND (reference sequence). CDR3 loop: CASSIDGGDEQFF. For the CDR3, the DNA is TGTGCCAGTAGTATAGACGGGGGGGATGAGCAGTTCTTC.

V gene TRBV25-1 combines with J gene TRBJ1-2, with 7 bases identical to TRBD1. The CDR3 is 14 residues long. Germline-derived CDR1 and CDR2 are MGHDK and SYGVNS. V trimming: 4 bases; J trimming: 8 bases; junction bases outside the gene matches: 10. The CDR3 DNA sequence: TGTGCCAGCAGTGCAACAGGGGATGGGAGGGGCTACACCTTC. It encodes CASSATGDGRGYTF.

The chain has TRBV7-6 and TRBJ1-1; 7 nucleotides line up with TRBD1. From germline, CDR1 is SGHVS and CDR2 FNYEAQ. Trimming at V came to 4 bases and at J to 0 bases, leaving 5 bases not matched to a gene. The CDR3 length is 15 residues. DNA for the CDR3: TGTGCCAGCAGCTCCTCCGGGACAGTGAACACTGAAGCTTTCTTT. It is translated as CASSSSGTVNTEAFF.

The rearrangement joins TRBV5-8 to TRBJ2-7; D might be TRBD2 (5 bases). Trimming stripped 6 bases from V and 5 bases from J, with 24 bases between. The CDR3 loop spans 16 amino acids. Germline loops: CDR1 SGHTS, CDR2 YDEGEE. CDR3 DNA: TGTGCCAGCAACGACCGAAGACGGCTAGCAAGGGACGAGCAGTACTTC. This codes for CASNDRRRLARDEQYF.